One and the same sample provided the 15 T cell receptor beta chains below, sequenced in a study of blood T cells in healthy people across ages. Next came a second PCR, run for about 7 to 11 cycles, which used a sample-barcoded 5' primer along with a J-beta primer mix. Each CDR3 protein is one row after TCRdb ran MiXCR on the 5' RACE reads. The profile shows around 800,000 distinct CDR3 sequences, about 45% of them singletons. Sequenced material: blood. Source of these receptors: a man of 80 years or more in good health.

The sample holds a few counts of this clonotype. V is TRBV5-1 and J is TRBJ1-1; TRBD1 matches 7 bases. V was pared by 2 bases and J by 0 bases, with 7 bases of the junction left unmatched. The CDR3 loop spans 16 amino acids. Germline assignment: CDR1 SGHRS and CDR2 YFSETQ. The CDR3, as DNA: TGCGCCAGCAGCTTACTCCGACAGGGCCTGAACACTGAAGCTTTCTTT. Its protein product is CASSLLRQGLNTEAFF.

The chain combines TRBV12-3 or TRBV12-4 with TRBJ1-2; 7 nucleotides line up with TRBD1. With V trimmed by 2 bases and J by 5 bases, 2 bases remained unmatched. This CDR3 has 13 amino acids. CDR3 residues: CASSLKTGYGYTF. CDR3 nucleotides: TGTGCCAGCAGTTTAAAGACAGGGTATGGCTACACCTTC.

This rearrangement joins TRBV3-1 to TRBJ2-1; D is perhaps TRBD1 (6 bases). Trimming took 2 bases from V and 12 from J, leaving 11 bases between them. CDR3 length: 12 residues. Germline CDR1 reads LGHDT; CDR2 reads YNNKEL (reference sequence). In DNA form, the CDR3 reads TGTGCCAGCAGCCAAAGGCCAGGGGCGCAGTTCTTC. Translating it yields CASSQRPGAQFF.

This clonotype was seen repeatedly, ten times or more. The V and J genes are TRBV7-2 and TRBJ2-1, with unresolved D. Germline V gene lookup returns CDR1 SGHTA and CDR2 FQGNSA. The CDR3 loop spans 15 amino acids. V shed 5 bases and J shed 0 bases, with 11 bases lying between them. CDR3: CASSIHSSSYNEQFF. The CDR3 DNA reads TGTGCCAGCAGCATCCACTCGAGCTCCTACAATGAGCAGTTCTTC.

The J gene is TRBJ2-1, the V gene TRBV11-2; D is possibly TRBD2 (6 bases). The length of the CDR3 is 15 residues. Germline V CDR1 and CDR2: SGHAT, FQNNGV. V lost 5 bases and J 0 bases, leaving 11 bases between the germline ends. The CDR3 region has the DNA TGTGCCAGCAGCCCAAACGGGAGCTCCTACAATGAGCAGTTCTTC. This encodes CASSPNGSSYNEQFF.

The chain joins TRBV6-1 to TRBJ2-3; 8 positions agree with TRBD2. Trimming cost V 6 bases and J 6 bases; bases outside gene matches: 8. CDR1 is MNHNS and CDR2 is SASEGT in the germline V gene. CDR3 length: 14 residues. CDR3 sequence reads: CASSVGTRGDTQYF. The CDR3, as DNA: TGTGCCAGCAGCGTCGGGACTAGGGGGGATACGCAGTATTTT.

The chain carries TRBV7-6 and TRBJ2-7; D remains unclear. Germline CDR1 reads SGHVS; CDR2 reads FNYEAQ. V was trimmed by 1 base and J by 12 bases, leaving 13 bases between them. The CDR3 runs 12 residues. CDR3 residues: CASSLEPEDWYF. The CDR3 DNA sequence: TGTGCCAGCAGCTTAGAACCAGAGGATTGGTACTTC.

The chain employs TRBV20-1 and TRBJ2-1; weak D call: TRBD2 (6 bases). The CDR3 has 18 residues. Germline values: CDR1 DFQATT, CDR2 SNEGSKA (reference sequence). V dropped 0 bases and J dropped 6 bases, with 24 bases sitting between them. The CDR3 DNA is TGCAGTGCTAGAGATTCTCCCACGGGACTGCGTGTGGCCAATGAGCAGTTCTTC. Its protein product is CSARDSPTGLRVANEQFF.

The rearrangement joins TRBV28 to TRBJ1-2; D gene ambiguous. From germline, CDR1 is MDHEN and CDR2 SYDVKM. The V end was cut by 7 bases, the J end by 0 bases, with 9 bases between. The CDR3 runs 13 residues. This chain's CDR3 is CASKGMANYGYTF. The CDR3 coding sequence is TGTGCCAGCAAGGGTATGGCTAACTATGGCTACACCTTC.

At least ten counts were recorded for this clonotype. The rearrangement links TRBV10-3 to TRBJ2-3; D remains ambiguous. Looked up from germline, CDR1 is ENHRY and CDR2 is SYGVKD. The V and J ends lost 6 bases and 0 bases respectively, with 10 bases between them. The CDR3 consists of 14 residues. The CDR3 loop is CAISVDVSTDTQYF. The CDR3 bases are TGTGCCATCAGCGTGGACGTAAGCACAGATACGCAGTATTTT.

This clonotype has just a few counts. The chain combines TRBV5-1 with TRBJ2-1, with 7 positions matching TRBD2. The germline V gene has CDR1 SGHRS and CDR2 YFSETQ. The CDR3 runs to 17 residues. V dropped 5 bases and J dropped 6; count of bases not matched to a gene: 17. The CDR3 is CASRWFPGLEGFNEQFF. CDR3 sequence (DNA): TGCGCCAGCAGATGGTTCCCCGGACTAGAAGGATTCAATGAGCAGTTCTTC.

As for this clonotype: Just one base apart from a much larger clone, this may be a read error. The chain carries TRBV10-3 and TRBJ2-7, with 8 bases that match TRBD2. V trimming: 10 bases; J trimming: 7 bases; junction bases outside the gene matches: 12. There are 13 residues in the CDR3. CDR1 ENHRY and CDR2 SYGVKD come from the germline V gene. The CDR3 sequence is CATDTGGYNEQYF. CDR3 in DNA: TGTGCCACCGACACGGGAGGGTACAATGAGCAGTACTTC.

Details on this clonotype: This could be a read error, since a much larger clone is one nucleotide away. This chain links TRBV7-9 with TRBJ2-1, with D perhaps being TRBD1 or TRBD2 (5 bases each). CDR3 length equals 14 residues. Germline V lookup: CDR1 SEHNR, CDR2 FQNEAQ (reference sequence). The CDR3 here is CAGSLVSGAGEQFF. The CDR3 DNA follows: TGTGCCGGCAGCTTAGTTTCTGGGGCGGGTGAGCAGTTCTTC.

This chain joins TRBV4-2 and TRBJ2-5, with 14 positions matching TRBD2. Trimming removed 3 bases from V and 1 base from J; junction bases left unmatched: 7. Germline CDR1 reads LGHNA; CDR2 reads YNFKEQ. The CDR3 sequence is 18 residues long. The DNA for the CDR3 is TGTGCCAGCAGCCAGTCGGGACTAGCGGGAGAGGGCCAAGAGACCCAGTACTTC. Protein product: CASSQSGLAGEGQETQYF.

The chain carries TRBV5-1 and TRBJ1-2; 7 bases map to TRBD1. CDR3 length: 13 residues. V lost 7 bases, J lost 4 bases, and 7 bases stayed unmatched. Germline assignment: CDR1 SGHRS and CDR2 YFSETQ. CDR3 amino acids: CASAEGARYGYTF. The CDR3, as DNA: TGCGCCAGCGCAGAGGGGGCGCGCTATGGCTACACCTTC.